The 22 T cell receptor beta chains listed next were all sequenced from one sample in a study of post-analysis software for immune sequencing data. Study-wide findings and caveats: There were a few TRBV segments more frequent in patients than controls, and TRBV5-6, TRBV5-1 and TRBV20-1 were among them.

Their specific antigens are unknown. The authors incorporated unique molecular identifiers into the TCR beta cDNA libraries. TCRdb used MiXCR to reprocess the PCR reads, holding one entry per CDR3 protein. The table records about 800,000 distinct CDR3 sequences, 25% to 30% of them present only once. Sequenced sample: blood. These receptor sequences come from a girl aged 5 to 17 with multiple sclerosis.

The table lists this clonotype with many counts. V gene TRBV27 combines with J gene TRBJ1-5; D unclear. This CDR3 region has 13 residues. V was shortened by 4 bases and J by 1 base, with 5 bases between the two germline ends. Germline V gene lookup returns CDR1 MNHEY and CDR2 SMNVEV (reference sequence). The CDR3 nucleotides read TGTGCCAGCAGTTGGAGGAGCAATCAGCCCCAGCATTTT. It is translated as CASSWRSNQPQHF.

In this sample, this clonotype turned up many times. The rearrangement joins TRBV7-2 to TRBJ2-7; D remains ambiguous. V gave up 1 base and J gave up 5 bases, with 12 bases separating them. The CDR3 runs 14 residues. Germline CDR1 SGHTA, CDR2 FQGNSA. In DNA, the CDR3 is TGTGCCAGCAGCTTAGGGGGATCGGCGAACGAGCAGTACTTC. Translation: CASSLGGSANEQYF.

The rearrangement uses TRBV20-1 and TRBJ1-2; 10 nucleotides line up with TRBD1. The CDR3 spans 15 residues. The germline gives CDR1 DFQATT, CDR2 SNEGSKA (reference sequence). Unmatched junction bases numbered 9, after V lost 1 base and J lost 7 bases. CDR3 protein: CSARVWTGGISGYTF. The CDR3 nucleotides read TGCAGTGCTAGAGTCTGGACAGGGGGGATCTCTGGCTACACCTTC.

The J gene is TRBJ2-1, the V gene TRBV28; no reliable D call. Per the germline V gene, CDR1 is MDHEN and CDR2 is SYDVKM. The ends were cut back, 3 bases at V and 11 bases at J, with 5 bases in the middle. The CDR3 loop spans 10 amino acids. In DNA, the CDR3 is TGTGCCAGCAGTTTTATAAAGCAGTTCTTC. Its translation is CASSFIKQFF.

The chain links TRBV25-1 to TRBJ1-1, with D unresolved. Trimming removed 8 bases at V and 6 bases at J, with 13 bases between. CDR1 and CDR2 (germline): MGHDK, SYGVNS. This CDR3 has 12 residues. The CDR3 region is CASATGWSEAFF. The DNA of the CDR3 is TGTGCCAGCGCAACGGGCTGGTCTGAAGCTTTCTTT. Full variable domain (remainder filled in from reference TRBV25-1 and TRBJ1-1): EADIYQTPRYLVIGTGKKITLECSQTMGHDKMYWYQQDPGMELHLIHYSYGVNSTEKGDLSSESTVSRIRTEHFPLTLESARPSHTSQYLCASATGWSEAFFGQGTRLTVV.

The V and J genes are TRBV7-2 and TRBJ2-1; D is undetermined. The germline V gene has CDR1 SGHTA and CDR2 FQGNSA. The length of the CDR3 is 15 residues. V was trimmed by 5 bases and J by 0 bases, leaving 11 bases between them. The CDR3 loop is CASSPYWGSYNEQFF. The CDR3 DNA is TGTGCCAGCAGCCCCTACTGGGGCTCCTACAATGAGCAGTTCTTC. Full variable domain (rest looked up from reference TRBV7-2 and TRBJ2-1): GAGVSQSPSNKVTEKGKDVELRCDPISGHTALYWYRQSLGQGLEFLIYFQGNSAPDKSGLPSDRFSAERTGGSVSTLTIQRTQQEDSAVYLCASSPYWGSYNEQFFGPGTRLTVL.

V and J are TRBV3-1 and TRBJ2-1; D may match TRBD1 or TRBD2 (5 bases each). CDR3 length: 15 residues. The germline V and J ends were trimmed by 0 bases and 7 bases, with 13 bases remaining between them. Per the germline V gene, CDR1 is LGHDT and CDR2 is YNNKEL (reference sequence). This chain's CDR3 is CASSQDVGVWNEQFF. In DNA form, the CDR3 reads TGTGCCAGCAGCCAAGATGTGGGGGTATGGAATGAGCAGTTCTTC.

This clonotype was found a few times. The DNA for the CDR3 is TGTGCCAGCACTCCTCCAGGGGCCGCGCGGACAAACGAGCAGTACTTC. It is translated as CASTPPGAARTNEQYF. This chain links TRBV28 with TRBJ2-5, with TRBD1 as a possible D gene (6 bases). TRBJ2-7 matches the DNA end more closely, so the J call is doubtful. Per the germline V gene, CDR1 is MDHEN and CDR2 is SYDVKM. The CDR3 sequence is 16 residues long.

A note on this clonotype: The junction departs from germline at one end; a sequencing error may be responsible. The CDR3, as DNA: TGCGCCAGCAGCTTCGGCGGCCTCGGCGATGAGCAGTTCTTC. Amino acids: CASSFGGLGDEQFF. The genes are TRBV7-9 and TRBJ2-1; D gene ambiguous. Germline CDR1 is SEHNR and CDR2 is FQNEAQ (reference sequence). The CDR3 runs to 14 residues.

The J gene is TRBJ2-7, the V gene TRBV5-1; 8 bases agree with TRBD2. The CDR3 is made up of 15 amino acids. V dropped 4 bases and J dropped 0; count of bases not matched to a gene: 6. Germline V lookup: CDR1 SGHRS, CDR2 YFSETQ. The chain's CDR3 is CASSITSGGSYEQYF. DNA for the CDR3: TGCGCCAGCAGCATAACTAGCGGCGGCTCCTACGAGCAGTACTTC.

A word on this clonotype: Its ends do not fully match the called genes, so a read error is possible. The chain is built from TRBV29-1 and TRBJ2-3; D may correspond to TRBD1 or TRBD2 (7 bases each). CDR1 and CDR2 (germline): SQVTM, ANQGSEA. The CDR3 contains 13 residues. The CDR3 bases are TGCAGCGTTGTCCAAAGCGGGACAGATGCGCAGTATTTT. This encodes CSVVQSGTDAQYF.

The chain combines TRBV9 with TRBJ2-1, with TRBD2 matching 7 bases. Germline lookup yields CDR1 SGDLS and CDR2 YYNGEE. Trimming removed 4 bases from V and 0 bases from J; junction bases left unmatched: 10. This CDR3 comprises 17 residues. The CDR3 region is CASSLRGGGNSYNEQFF. The DNA for the CDR3 is TGTGCCAGCAGCCTCCGGGGCGGGGGTAACTCCTACAATGAGCAGTTCTTC.

In its sample, this clonotype was seen a few times. The CDR3: CASSQDHRDITSGEQFF. CDR3 DNA sequence: TGCGCCAGCAGCCAAGATCACCGGGACATCACCTCGGGGGAGCAGTTCTTC. The chain combines TRBV4-1 with TRBJ2-1, with D perhaps TRBD1 (6 bases). The length of the CDR3 is 17 residues. The ends were cut back, 0 bases at V and 10 bases at J, with 22 bases in the middle. Germline CDR1 is MGHRA and CDR2 is YSYEKL.

This clonotype occurred once. CDR3 amino acids: CSARPPGTGSYGYTF. CDR3 nucleotide sequence: TGCAGTGCCCGGCCCCCGGGGACAGGGAGCTATGGCTACACCTTC. The chain has TRBV20-1 and TRBJ1-2; 9 positions match TRBD1. The CDR3 extends over 15 amino acids. CDR1 DFQATT and CDR2 SNEGSKA come from the germline V gene (reference sequence). The V and J ends lost 6 bases and 4 bases, in that order; junction bases with no gene match: 12.

V and J are TRBV20-1 and TRBJ1-2; possible D gene TRBD1, 6 bases. The CDR3 runs to 12 residues. Per germline, CDR1 DFQATT and CDR2 SNEGSKA (reference sequence). The CDR3 DNA reads TGCAGCGACATGTTTCCCACAGGGGGCTACACCTTC. This gives the protein CSDMFPTGGYTF.

The DNA for the CDR3 is TGCAGTGCCCCTTGGGAGGCCAACTACGAGCAGTACTTC. This sequence encodes CSAPWEANYEQYF. The chain is built from TRBV20-1 and TRBJ2-7; weak D call: TRBD2 (6 bases). Germline CDR1 reads DFQATT; CDR2 reads SNEGSKA (reference sequence). The ends were cut back, 6 bases at V and 3 bases at J, with 15 bases in the middle. The CDR3 contains 13 residues.

This clonotype has only a few counts. This chain joins TRBV6-4 and TRBJ2-1, with TRBD1 as a possible D gene (6 bases). Germline CDR1 reads MRHNA; CDR2 reads SNTAGT. Trimming cost V 6 bases and J 9 bases, with 15 bases left between them. The CDR3 is 13 residues long. The CDR3 loop reads CASRPGVGSEQFF. The CDR3 DNA is TGTGCCAGCAGACCAGGGGTAGGCAGTGAGCAGTTCTTC.

This chain joins TRBV29-1 and TRBJ2-7; D could derive from TRBD1 or TRBD2 (6 bases each). CDR1 is SQVTM, CDR2 ANQGSEA, per germline. The CDR3 is 13 residues long. V lost 6 bases to trimming and J lost 0 bases, with 12 bases between them. Written as DNA, the CDR3 is TGCAGCGTAGACGGGGGCAACTCCTACGAGCAGTACTTC. Translation gives CSVDGGNSYEQYF.

The chain couples TRBV20-1 to TRBJ2-7; 9 positions match TRBD1. The J call may be in error: the DNA end matches TRBJ2-5 better. This CDR3 has 15 amino acids. Looked up from germline, CDR1 is DFQATT and CDR2 is SNEGSKA (reference sequence). CDR3 region: CSAKDRGTGIKTQYF. In DNA form, the CDR3 reads TGCAGTGCTAAAGACCGTGGGACAGGGATCAAGACCCAGTACTTC.

V usage is TRBV12-5 and J usage is TRBJ1-5; tentatively, D is TRBD1 (6 bases). The CDR3 consists of 14 residues. The germline CDR1 and CDR2 sequences are LGHNT and FRNRAP. Trimming left V 7 bases short and J 2 bases short, with 12 bases between. The CDR3 sequence: CASVSGVRNQPQHF. The CDR3 DNA follows: TGTGCTAGTGTTTCAGGGGTGCGCAATCAGCCCCAGCATTTT.

The CDR3 loop reads CASSRRQVYNEQFF. The CDR3 coding sequence is TGTGCCAGCAGTCGCAGACAGGTCTACAATGAGCAGTTCTTC. This chain links TRBV6-2 or TRBV6-3 with TRBJ2-1; D may be TRBD1 (6 bases). Germline CDR1 MNHEY, CDR2 SVGEGT. V gave up 5 bases and J gave up 3 bases, with 11 bases separating them. The CDR3 contains 14 residues.

The chain combines TRBV12-3 or TRBV12-4 with TRBJ2-1; 8 bases align to TRBD1. The V gene end was trimmed by 5 bases and the J gene end by 8 bases; junction bases not matched to a gene: 14. There are 16 residues in the CDR3. The CDR3 reads CASSPRRTGFIHEQFF. The CDR3 nucleotides are TGTGCCAGCAGTCCCCGTCGGACAGGGTTCATACATGAGCAGTTCTTC.